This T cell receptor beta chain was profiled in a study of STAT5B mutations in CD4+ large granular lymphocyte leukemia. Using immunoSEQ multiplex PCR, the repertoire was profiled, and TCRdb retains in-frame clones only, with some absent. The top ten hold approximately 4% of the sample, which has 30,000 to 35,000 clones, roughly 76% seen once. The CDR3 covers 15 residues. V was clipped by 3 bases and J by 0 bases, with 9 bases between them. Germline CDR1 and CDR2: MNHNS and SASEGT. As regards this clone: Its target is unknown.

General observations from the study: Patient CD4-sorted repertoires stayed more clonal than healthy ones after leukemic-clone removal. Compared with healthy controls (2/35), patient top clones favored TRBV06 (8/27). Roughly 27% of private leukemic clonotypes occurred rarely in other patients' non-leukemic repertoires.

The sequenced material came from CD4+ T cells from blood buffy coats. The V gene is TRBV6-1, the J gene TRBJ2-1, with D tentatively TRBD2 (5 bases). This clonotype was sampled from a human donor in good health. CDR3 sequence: CASSDSASSYNEQFF. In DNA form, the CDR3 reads TGTGCCAGCAGTGATAGCGCGAGCTCCTACAATGAGCAGTTCTTC.